One TCR beta chain is described in this entry. What it recognizes is unknown. The data were produced by immunoSEQ multiplex PCR, yet TCRdb's version contains in-frame clones alone and is incomplete. The repertoire includes under 95,000 clones, 75% to 90% of them detected once, and over 1.1% sits in the top ten. The entry originates in a study of T cell responses to AZD1222 COVID-19 vaccine. Regarding the study as a whole: In all cases, repertoires were sampled only after the peak T cell response. Nearly half of spike-specific TCRs reportedly go after variant regions that carry no mutations.

The germline CDR1 and CDR2 sequences are SQVTM and ANQGSEA. CDR3 length equals 15 residues. The trim removed 6 bases at V and 5 bases at J, leaving 10 bases unmatched. The V gene is TRBV29-1, the J gene TRBJ1-2; 12 bases fit TRBD1. The sample was peripheral blood, taken 28 days after the second AZD1222 dose. This receptor was identified in an adult who received the AZD1222 COVID-19 vaccine. This chain's CDR3 is CSVDDGGQGAYGYTF. The CDR3 DNA sequence: TGCAGCGTGGATGATGGGGGACAGGGGGCTTATGGCTACACCTTC.